The source of this T cell receptor (beta chain) is a study of shared clonotypes between healthy human individuals. Libraries were prepared by immunoSEQ multiplex PCR; TCRdb keeps only in-frame clonotypes and omits some of them. The sample contains some 2,000,000 clones, more than 90% of which appear only once. The CDR3 covers 15 residues. V lost 7 bases and J 0 bases, leaving 16 bases between the germline ends. Looked up from germline, CDR1 is LNHDA and CDR2 is SQIVND (reference sequence). The V and J genes are TRBV19 and TRBJ2-7; D is tentatively TRBD1 or TRBD2 (5 bases each). The clonotype was recovered from a man younger than 30 in good health. The sequenced material came from naive CD4+ T cells sorted from blood. Stated subset: CD45RA+ positively selected. The CDR3: CASKSRGESSYEQYF. In DNA form, the CDR3 reads TGTGCCAGTAAATCCCGGGGCGAAAGCTCCTACGAGCAGTACTTC.